Below, 5 T cell receptor beta chains from the same sample are listed, as sequenced in a study of blood T cell repertoires in COVID-19. The data were produced by immunoSEQ multiplex PCR, yet TCRdb's version contains in-frame clones alone and is incomplete. The table shows 150,000 to 200,000 clones, with over 70% occurring only once. Sequencing was done on a sample of PBMCs or T cells enriched from blood (not recorded which). These TCRs come from a woman aged 55-70 years who had recovered from COVID-19.

J is TRBJ1-5 and V is TRBV7-8; 7 bases line up with TRBD1. The V and J ends lost 1 base and 4 bases, in that order; junction bases with no gene match: 4. CDR1 is SGHVS and CDR2 is FQNEAQ in the germline V gene. CDR3 length equals 15 residues. The CDR3 here is CASSLGGTVNQPQHF. In nucleotides, the CDR3 is TGTGCCAGCAGCTTAGGGGGGACAGTAAATCAGCCCCAGCATTTT.

This chain links TRBV5-5 with TRBJ1-1; weak D call: TRBD1 (6 bases). Germline assignment: CDR1 SGHKS and CDR2 YYEKEE (reference sequence). V gave up 0 bases and J gave up 5 bases, with 14 bases separating them. The CDR3 spans 15 residues. The CDR3 is CASSLAPGGGTEAFF. As DNA, the CDR3 is TGTGCCAGCAGCTTGGCCCCGGGGGGCGGTACTGAAGCTTTCTTT.

The genes are TRBV5-1 and TRBJ1-6; possible D gene TRBD1, 6 bases. Per the germline V gene, CDR1 is SGHRS and CDR2 is YFSETQ. The V and J ends lost 7 bases and 5 bases respectively, with 19 bases between them. This CDR3 is built from 16 residues. The CDR3 protein is CASSGDQGPNNSPLHF. CDR3 in DNA: TGCGCCAGCTCCGGGGATCAGGGGCCAAATAATTCACCCCTCCACTTT.

This rearrangement joins TRBV15 to TRBJ2-2, with a tentative D call TRBD1 (6 bases). This CDR3 has 15 amino acids. Germline V gene lookup returns CDR1 LNHNV and CDR2 YYDKDF (reference sequence). V lost 3 bases, J lost 3 bases, and 11 bases lay in between. CDR3 sequence: CATSRKDSDTGELFF. In nucleotides, the CDR3 is TGTGCCACCAGCAGGAAGGACAGCGACACCGGGGAGCTGTTTTTT.

Written as DNA, the CDR3 is TGTGCCAGCTCACCACCGGACAGGTACCCCTACAATGAGCAGTTCTTC. It is translated as CASSPPDRYPYNEQFF. V is TRBV18 and J is TRBJ2-1; 7 bases are a match to TRBD1. V trimming: 0 bases; J trimming: 2 bases; junction bases outside the gene matches: 4. The germline V gene encodes CDR1 KGHSH and CDR2 LQKENI. The CDR3 has 16 residues.